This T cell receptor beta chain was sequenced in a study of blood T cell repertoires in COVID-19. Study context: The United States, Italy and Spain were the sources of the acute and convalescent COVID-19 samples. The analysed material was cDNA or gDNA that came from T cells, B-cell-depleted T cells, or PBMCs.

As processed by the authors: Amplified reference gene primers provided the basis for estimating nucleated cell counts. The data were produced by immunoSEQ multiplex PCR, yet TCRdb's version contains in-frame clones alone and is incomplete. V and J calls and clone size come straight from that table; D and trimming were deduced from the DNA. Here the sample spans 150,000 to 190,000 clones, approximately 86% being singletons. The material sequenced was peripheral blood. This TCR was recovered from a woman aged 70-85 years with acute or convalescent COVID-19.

The CDR3: CASAQAPGVQPQHF. DNA of the CDR3: TGTGCCAGCGCACAGGCCCCAGGGGTTCAGCCCCAGCATTTT. This sequence joins TRBV6-5 and TRBJ1-5, with TRBD1 as a possible D gene (6 bases). Looked up from germline, CDR1 is MNHEY and CDR2 is SVGAGI. The CDR3 is made up of 14 amino acids. Trimming pared 8 bases from V and 6 bases from J, leaving 17 bases between.